The 19 T cell receptor beta chains presented below share a single source sample, sequenced in a study of beta chain features in type 1 diabetes. The authors reverse transcribed all of the isolated RNA, so sequencing captured expressed TCRB transcripts. Sequencing used immunoSEQ multiplex PCR; TCRdb keeps in-frame clones, though not all of them. The table shows 360,000 or so clones, with about 19% occurring only once. Sample: naive CD4+ T cells from blood. These receptors were taken from a woman aged 18-35 years in good health.

The table lists this clone with a few counts. As DNA, the CDR3 is TGTGCCAGCAGCGTAGGCAGGATGGGAGAGACCCAGTACTTC. Its translation: CASSVGRMGETQYF. The gene calls are TRBV9 and TRBJ2-5; D unresolved. V lost 0 bases, J lost 4 bases, and 10 bases lay in between. The V gene's germline CDR1 is SGDLS and CDR2 YYNGEE. CDR3 size: 14 residues.

In its sample, this clone was seen a few times. DNA of the CDR3: TGCAGTGCTAGCCCGGGAGATACGCAGTATTTT. Protein: CSASPGDTQYF. This chain connects TRBV20-1 to TRBJ2-3; D not certain. Trimming removed 3 bases from V and 5 bases from J, with 6 bases in between. There are 11 residues in the CDR3. The germline V gene encodes CDR1 DFQATT and CDR2 SNEGSKA (reference sequence).

The rearrangement uses TRBV29-1 and TRBJ2-1; 9 bases are shared with TRBD2. V was pared by 4 bases and J by 9 bases, with 13 bases of the junction left unmatched. CDR3 size: 15 residues. From germline, CDR1 is SQVTM and CDR2 ANQGSEA. The CDR3 DNA reads TGCAGCGTTGGCGGTGGACCTAGCGGGAAGGGTGAGCAGTTCTTC. Protein: CSVGGGPSGKGEQFF.

The gene calls are TRBV11-3 and TRBJ1-1; D is unresolved. Trimming removed 4 bases from V and 0 bases from J, with 15 bases in between. Germline assignment: CDR1 SGHNT and CDR2 YENEEA. This CDR3 is built from 16 residues. The CDR3 loop is CASSSHTTRMNTEAFF. The CDR3, as DNA: TGTGCCAGCAGCTCACATACTACGAGGATGAACACTGAAGCTTTCTTT.

This chain connects TRBV11-1 to TRBJ2-5, with D possibly matching TRBD1 (6 bases). This CDR3 region has 15 residues. Germline V gene lookup returns CDR1 SGHAT and CDR2 FQDESV (reference sequence). Between the trimmed V and J ends, which lost 4 bases and 5 bases, there was a span of 17 bases. For the CDR3, the DNA is TGTGCCAGCAGCTCGGTACAACAGGGTTGGGAGACCCAGTACTTC. Translation gives CASSSVQQGWETQYF.

This clone was picked up a small number of times. The chain has TRBV5-1 and TRBJ2-3; 7 nucleotides match TRBD2. Germline-derived CDR1 and CDR2 are SGHRS and YFSETQ. The CDR3 runs 17 residues. The V gene end was trimmed by 0 bases and the J gene end by 0 bases; junction bases not matched to a gene: 7. The DNA for the CDR3 is TGCGCCAGCAGCTTGGCCTTAGGAGCGGGGAGCACAGATACGCAGTATTTT. This encodes CASSLALGAGSTDTQYF.

This clone has only a few counts. V and J are TRBV4-1 and TRBJ2-3; 7 positions match TRBD2. CDR1 is MGHRA and CDR2 is YSYEKL in the germline V gene. The junction had 11 bases not matched to a gene; V was cut back by 5 bases and J by 3 bases. The CDR3 contains 16 residues. The CDR3 DNA reads TGCGCCAGCAGCGCACCCGGGCGGGGGAGAACAGATACGCAGTATTTT. Translation gives CASSAPGRGRTDTQYF.

The rearrangement uses TRBV11-2 and TRBJ1-1, with a tentative D call TRBD1 (6 bases). V was pared by 5 bases and J by 3 bases, with 10 bases between. Germline V gene sequence: CDR1 SGHAT, CDR2 FQNNGV. This CDR3 is 13 amino acids long. This chain's CDR3 is CASSSNRDTEAFF. CDR3 nucleotide sequence: TGTGCCAGCAGCAGTAACAGGGACACTGAAGCTTTCTTT.

This clone has only a few counts. The J gene is TRBJ1-2, the V gene TRBV7-2; D ambiguous. The V end lost 0 bases, the J end lost 7 bases, and 9 bases lay between the germline ends. The CDR3 runs to 13 residues. CDR1 is SGHTA and CDR2 is FQGNSA in the germline V gene. CDR3 sequence (DNA): TGTGCCAGCAGCTTAGCCGAGGGAACTGGCTACACCTTC. This sequence encodes CASSLAEGTGYTF.

The genes are TRBV7-2 and TRBJ2-3, with D perhaps matching TRBD2 (5 bases). V lost 6 bases and J lost 0, with 13 bases in between. Looked up from germline, CDR1 is SGHTA and CDR2 is FQGNSA. The CDR3 consists of 15 residues. The CDR3, as DNA: TGTGCCAGCAGAGCACGGCTAGCTAGCACAGATACGCAGTATTTT. Its protein product is CASRARLASTDTQYF.

This clone was counted between two and nine times. V and J are TRBV29-1 and TRBJ1-2; 7 nucleotides agree with TRBD1. Germline lookup yields CDR1 SQVTM and CDR2 ANQGSEA. The CDR3 has 13 residues. With 6 bases clipped from V and 5 bases from J, the junction kept 9 bases outside the gene matches. This CDR3 is CSVADRESYGYTF. DNA of the CDR3: TGCAGCGTCGCAGACAGGGAGAGTTATGGCTACACCTTC.

The rearrangement joins TRBV21-1 to TRBJ2-5; the table's D call TRBD1 went unverified against the DNA. TRBV21-1 is annotated as a pseudogene. This CDR3 region has 14 residues. CDR3 protein: CASRTGQGKETQYF. Here the CDR3 DNA reads TGTGCCAGCAGAACCGGACAGGGGAAAGAGACCCAGTACTTC.

The rearrangement uses TRBV2 and TRBJ1-1, with 10 bases aligning to TRBD1. Germline trimming cut 8 bases from V and 1 base from J; bases unmatched to any gene: 10. Germline V gene lookup returns CDR1 SNHLY and CDR2 FYNNEI. This CDR3 is 16 amino acids long. The CDR3 here is CASGRTGGNWNTEAFF. CDR3 DNA sequence: TGTGCCAGCGGGAGGACAGGGGGGAATTGGAACACTGAAGCTTTCTTT.

V and J are TRBV5-4 and TRBJ2-5; D gene uncertain. The CDR3 extends over 12 amino acids. In germline, CDR1 is SGHNT, CDR2 YYREEE (reference sequence). The germline V and J ends were trimmed by 4 bases and 5 bases, with 9 bases remaining between them. This CDR3 reads CASSGNGETQYF. CDR3 DNA: TGTGCCAGCAGCGGTAACGGGGAGACCCAGTACTTC.

The chain carries TRBV9 and TRBJ2-1; 7 nucleotides agree with TRBD1. This CDR3 contains 15 residues. Germline V CDR1 and CDR2: SGDLS, YYNGEE. V gave up 3 bases and J gave up 5 bases; unmatched junction bases: 8. CDR3 sequence (DNA): TGTGCCAGCAGCGCCCGTCCGCAGGGGGACAATGAGCAGTTCTTC. It encodes CASSARPQGDNEQFF. The whole variable domain, remainder taken from reference TRBV9 and TRBJ2-1, is DSGVTQTPKHLITATGQRVTLRCSPRSGDLSVYWYQQSLDQGLQFLIQYYNGEERAKGNILERFSAQQFPDLHSELNLSSLELGDSALYFCASSARPQGDNEQFFGPGTRLTVL.

This chain joins TRBV23-1 and TRBJ2-7; 9 nucleotides line up with TRBD2. TRBV23-1 is an ORF, and what it does is uncertain. The junction had 6 bases not matched to a gene; V was cut back by 4 bases and J by 2 bases. The CDR3 extends over 15 amino acids. CDR3 amino acids: CASSRLAGQAYEQYF. The CDR3 DNA sequence: TGCGCCAGCAGTCGGCTAGCGGGACAAGCCTACGAGCAGTACTTC.

This clone was observed a few times. V is TRBV6-6 and J is TRBJ1-1; D is perhaps TRBD1 (6 bases). V was pared by 5 bases and J by 1 base, with 11 bases between. The CDR3 consists of 14 residues. Germline loops: CDR1 MNHNY, CDR2 SVGAGI (reference sequence). The CDR3 is CASSAGQPNTEAFF. CDR3 nucleotide sequence: TGTGCCAGCAGTGCCGGACAGCCGAACACTGAAGCTTTCTTT.

About this clone itself: One junction end does not reproduce the germline sequence, and a read error may be involved. For the CDR3, the DNA is TGTGCCAGCAGCTTAAAGAGAGAGGGCTTC. Residues: CASSLKREGF. V is TRBV7-3 and J is TRBJ1-2; no firm D call. This CDR3 is 10 amino acids long. Germline CDR1 and CDR2: SGHTA and FQGTGA.

The rearrangement joins TRBV19 to TRBJ2-1; weak D call: TRBD1 (5 bases). Germline V gene lookup returns CDR1 LNHDA and CDR2 SQIVND (reference sequence). V lost 9 bases and J 4 bases, leaving 22 bases between the germline ends. CDR3 length equals 16 residues. CDR3: CARGDERKILYNEQFF. CDR3 nucleotide sequence: TGTGCCAGAGGGGATGAGAGAAAGATATTGTACAATGAGCAGTTCTTC.